This is a list of T cell receptor beta chains from one sample in a study of blood T cells in healthy people across ages. TCRdb reprocessed the 5' RACE reads via MiXCR and lists one record per CDR3 protein. There are about a million distinct CDR3 sequences in the sample; roughly half occur only once, and about a fifth lies in the top ten. The specimen was blood. Receptors were obtained from a woman aged 60-75 years in good health. The CDR3 runs from the conserved cysteine through the conserved F or W. Each record gives: CDR3 protein, CDR3 DNA, clone size, D gene, V gene, J gene. A D gene is named only where the DNA matches it firmly. Size tells how often a clone was seen (once, few, many) or the class of an expanded clone, and some rows leave it out.

CASSFFLGQSSTGELFF	TGTGCCAGCAGTTTCTTCCTCGGACAGAGTTCCACCGGGGAGCTGTTTTTT	.	.	TRBV28	TRBJ2-2
CASSLLVASNEQFF	TGTGCCAGCAGCTTGTTGGTAGCTTCCAATGAGCAGTTCTTC	.	.	TRBV5-5	TRBJ2-1
CASSERAGRQETQYF	TGTGCCAGCAGTGAAAGGGCAGGGCGCCAAGAGACCCAGTACTTC	.	.	TRBV6-1	TRBJ2-5
CASSYRTGYYEQYF	TGTGCCAGCAGCTACCGGACAGGATACTACGAGCAGTACTTC	.	TRBD1	TRBV7-2	TRBJ2-7
CSVSDFSGSYEQYF	TGCAGCGTGTCAGATTTTAGCGGGAGCTACGAGCAGTACTTC	few	TRBD2	TRBV29-1	TRBJ2-7
CAPKPPAGADTQYF	TGCGCCCCCAAGCCTCCCGCGGGGGCAGATACGCAGTATTTT	few	TRBD2	TRBV4-3	TRBJ2-3
CASRARTSGRVFLAGANVLTF	TGTGCCAGCAGAGCCCGGACTAGCGGGAGGGTGTTCTTAGCTGGGGCCAACGTCCTGACTTTC	.	TRBD2	TRBV27	TRBJ2-6
CASSPLAAYEQYF	TGCGCCAGCAGCCCCCTAGCGGCATACGAGCAGTACTTC	many	TRBD2	TRBV5-1	TRBJ2-7
CASSLGRVGREQFF	TGCGCCAGCAGCTTGGGTCGGGTCGGGAGAGAGCAGTTCTTC	few	.	TRBV5-1	TRBJ2-1
CASSITGGPSGANVLTF	TGCGCCAGCAGCATCACAGGGGGTCCATCTGGGGCCAACGTCCTGACTTTC	.	TRBD1	TRBV5-1	TRBJ2-6
CSVVRDRGNEQFF	TGCAGCGTAGTCCGGGACAGGGGCAATGAGCAGTTCTTC	few	TRBD1	TRBV29-1	TRBJ2-1
CASSLGTANSAANVLTF	TGTGCCAGCAGCTTAGGGACAGCAAACTCTGCGGCCAACGTCCTGACTTTC	once	.	TRBV7-2	TRBJ2-6
CASSVGVGTDGYTF	TGTGCCAGCAGCGTGGGGGTTGGGACCGATGGCTACACCTTC	many	.	TRBV7-9	TRBJ1-2
CASRSIVPWRADQANTGELFF	TGTGCCAGCAGGTCGATAGTTCCGTGGCGGGCTGATCAAGCGAACACCGGGGAGCTGTTTTTT	once	.	TRBV6-1	TRBJ2-2
CASMPGTTQETQYF	TGTGCCAGCATGCCCGGGACTACCCAAGAGACCCAGTACTTC	.	TRBD2	TRBV5-5	TRBJ2-5
CASSVRGIDYGYTF	TGTGCCAGCAGCGTACGGGGAATTGACTATGGCTACACCTTC	.	.	TRBV7-8	TRBJ1-2
CASSRRVAGSVETQYF	TGTGCCAGCAGCCGTCGAGTTGCCGGGTCGGTGGAGACCCAGTACTTC	few	.	TRBV7-9	TRBJ2-5
CASSGPRGDIQYF	TGTGCCAGCAGCGGCCCCAGGGGTGACATTCAGTACTTC	once	.	TRBV6-2/TRBV6-3	TRBJ2-4
CASRLQGANQPQHF	TGTGCCAGCAGACTCCAGGGGGCAAATCAGCCCCAGCATTTT	.	TRBD1	TRBV12-3/TRBV12-4	TRBJ1-5
CASSLGVSGTSGRKYF	TGTGCCAGCAGTTTGGGGGTATCCGGGACTAGCGGGAGGAAGTACTTC	.	TRBD2	TRBV28	TRBJ2-4
CSASPTTGVTYEQYF	TGCAGTGCTAGCCCTACAACAGGGGTAACCTACGAGCAGTACTTC	.	TRBD1	TRBV20-1	TRBJ2-7
CASSIRQVMNTEAFF	TGTGCCAGCTCAATAAGACAGGTGATGAACACTGAAGCTTTCTTT	.	.	TRBV2	TRBJ1-1
CASSLGTVYLNEQFF	TGCGCCAGCAGCTTGGGGACGGTCTACCTCAATGAGCAGTTCTTC	few	.	TRBV5-1	TRBJ2-1
CASSPLAGVRYEQYF	TGCGCCAGCAGCCCGCTAGCGGGAGTGAGGTACGAGCAGTACTTC	.	TRBD2	TRBV4-1	TRBJ2-7
CASSLMGSGYQETQYF	TGTGCCAGCTCCCTAATGGGCAGTGGGTACCAAGAGACCCAGTACTTC	.	.	TRBV5-6	TRBJ2-5
CASSYTGNQPQHF	TGTGCCAGCAGTTACACAGGGAATCAGCCCCAGCATTTT	.	.	TRBV12-3/TRBV12-4	TRBJ1-5
CSVEEAGLDTQYF	TGCAGCGTTGAGGAGGCGGGATTGGATACGCAGTATTTT	.	.	TRBV29-1	TRBJ2-3
CASSLVVTSGGNEQFF	TGCGCCAGCAGCTTGGTGGTGACTAGCGGCGGAAATGAGCAGTTCTTC	.	TRBD2	TRBV5-1	TRBJ2-1
CSARKGPGGNEQFF	TGCAGTGCTCGGAAAGGGCCAGGGGGCAATGAGCAGTTCTTC	.	TRBD1	TRBV20-1	TRBJ2-1
CSASQGGRIYNEQFF	TGCAGTGCTAGTCAGGGGGGGAGAATCTACAATGAGCAGTTCTTC	few	.	TRBV20-1	TRBJ2-1
CASSDQNYQPQHF	TGTGCCAGCAGCGACCAAAATTATCAGCCCCAGCATTTT	once	.	TRBV7-9	TRBJ1-5
CASKERTSSYEQYF	TGTGCCAGCAAAGAGCGGACCAGCTCCTACGAGCAGTACTTC	few	.	TRBV27	TRBJ2-7
CASTTGQTRNQPQHF	TGTGCCAGCACCACGGGACAGACGCGCAATCAGCCCCAGCATTTT	.	TRBD1	TRBV28	TRBJ1-5